This T cell receptor (beta chain) was captured in a study of cytomegalovirus exposure and HLA in healthy donors. Points on this clone: Its antigen is not identified.

The CDR3 length is 16 residues. Study-wide points: A later analysis, which compared TCR beta chains of equal frequency, found the HLA-associated ones more clonally expanded. A later analysis by the authors found several of the most significant clusters apparently linked to common viral pathogens. Published work reported that the classifier diagnosed cytomegalovirus status with high specificity and sensitivity. TCR association rates varied by HLA locus in a later analysis, with DRB1 highest and HLA-C lowest.

Both 60 Vbeta primers and 13 Jbeta primers went into the PCR. TCRdb's table, derived via immunoSEQ multiplex PCR, lists solely in-frame clones and lacks some. The repertoire holds roughly 170,000 clones, around 78% seen once, with around 13% in the top ten. V and J are TRBV21-1 and TRBJ2-5; TRBD1, the table's D call, was not compared with the DNA. TRBV21-1 is described as a pseudogene. This clonotype originated in a woman between 50 and 59 years old in good health and CMV-seropositive. The sample consisted of PBMCs. The CDR3 nucleotides read TGTGCCAGCAGCAAAGGGGGGGACAGGAGACAAGAGACCCAGTACTTC. Amino acid sequence: CASSKGGDRRQETQYF.